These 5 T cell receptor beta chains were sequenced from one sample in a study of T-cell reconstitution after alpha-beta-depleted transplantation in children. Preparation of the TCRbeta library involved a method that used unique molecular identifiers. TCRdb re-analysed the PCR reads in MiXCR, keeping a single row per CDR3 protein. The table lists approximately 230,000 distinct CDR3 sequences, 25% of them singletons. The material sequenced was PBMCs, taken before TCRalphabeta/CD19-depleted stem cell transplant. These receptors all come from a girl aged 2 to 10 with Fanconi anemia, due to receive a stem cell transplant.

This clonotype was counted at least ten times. The CDR3 protein is CASSFRLEGWELFF. In DNA, the CDR3 is TGTGCCAGCAGTTTCAGGCTAGAGGGCTGGGAGCTGTTTTTT. This chain connects TRBV12-3 or TRBV12-4 to TRBJ2-2; a weak D match, TRBD2 (5 bases). This CDR3 is built from 14 residues. Trimming took off 3 bases at V and 9 bases at J, with 14 bases between the two ends.

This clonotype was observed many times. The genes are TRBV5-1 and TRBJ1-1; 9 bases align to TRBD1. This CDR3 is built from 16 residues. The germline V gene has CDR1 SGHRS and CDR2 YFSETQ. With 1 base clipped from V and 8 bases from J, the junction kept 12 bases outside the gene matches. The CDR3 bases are TGCGCCAGCAGCTTGAATGCCGGGACAGGGAGGTCGGAAGCTTTCTTT. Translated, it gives CASSLNAGTGRSEAFF.

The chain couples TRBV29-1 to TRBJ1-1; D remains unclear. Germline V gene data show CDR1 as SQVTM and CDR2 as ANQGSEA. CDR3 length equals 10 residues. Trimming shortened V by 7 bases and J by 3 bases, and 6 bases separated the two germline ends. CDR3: CSGRDTEAFF. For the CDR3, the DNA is TGCAGCGGTAGGGACACTGAAGCTTTCTTT.

The CDR3 here is CASSAGLAGSGELFF. The CDR3 coding sequence is TGCGCCAGCAGCGCGGGACTAGCGGGATCCGGGGAGCTGTTTTTT. The chain joins TRBV5-1 to TRBJ2-2; 13 bases line up with TRBD2. CDR1 is SGHRS, CDR2 YFSETQ, per germline. The CDR3 has 15 amino acids. V was clipped by 4 bases and J by 6 bases; unmatched bases: 3.

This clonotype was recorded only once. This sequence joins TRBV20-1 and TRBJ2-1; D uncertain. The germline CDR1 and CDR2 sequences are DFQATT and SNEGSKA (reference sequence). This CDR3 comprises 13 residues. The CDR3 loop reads CRWTRLPYNEQFF. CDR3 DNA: TGCCGATGGACCCGCTTGCCCTACAATGAGCAGTTCTTC.